The clone carrying this TCR beta chain was seen repeatedly, ten times or more. TCRdb used MiXCR to reprocess the 5' RACE reads, holding one entry per CDR3 protein. The table records around 350,000 distinct CDR3 sequences, around 6.4% of them present only once. The V gene's germline CDR1 is SGDLS and CDR2 YYNGEE. V was pared by 4 bases and J by 5 bases, with 15 bases between. The CDR3 has 14 amino acids. The data belong to a study of T cells after yellow fever vaccination. Sequences were derived from PBMCs, sampled 5 days after the yellow fever booster vaccination. The source is a man under 40 who received the YFV17D yellow fever vaccine. J is TRBJ2-5 and V is TRBV9; a weak D match, TRBD1 (5 bases). The CDR3 DNA follows: TGTGCCAGCAGCCCCGAAGCCAGGGCGGAGACCCAGTACTTC. Its translation: CASSPEARAETQYF.